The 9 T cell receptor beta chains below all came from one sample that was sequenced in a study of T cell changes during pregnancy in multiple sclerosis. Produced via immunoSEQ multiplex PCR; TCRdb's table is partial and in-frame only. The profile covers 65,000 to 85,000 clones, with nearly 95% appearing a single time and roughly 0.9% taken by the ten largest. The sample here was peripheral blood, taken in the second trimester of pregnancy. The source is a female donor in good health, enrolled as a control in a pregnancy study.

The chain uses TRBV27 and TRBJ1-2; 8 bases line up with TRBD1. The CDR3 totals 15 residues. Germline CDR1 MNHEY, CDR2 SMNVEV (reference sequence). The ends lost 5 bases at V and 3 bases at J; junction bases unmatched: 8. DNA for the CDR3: TGTGCCAGCAGTCTCCGACAGGGGCCCTACTATGGCTACACCTTC. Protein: CASSLRQGPYYGYTF.

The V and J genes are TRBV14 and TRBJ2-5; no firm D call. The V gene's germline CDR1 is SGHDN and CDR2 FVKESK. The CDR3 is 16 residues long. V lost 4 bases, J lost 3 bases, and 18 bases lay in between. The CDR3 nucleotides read TGTGCCAGCAGCCGACCTCGAGTTCGGGTAGAAGAGACCCAGTACTTC. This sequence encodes CASSRPRVRVEETQYF. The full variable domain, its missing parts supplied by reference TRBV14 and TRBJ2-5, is EAGVTQFPSHSVIEKGQTVTLRCDPISGHDNLYWYRRVMGKEIKFLLHFVKESKQDESGMPNNRFLAERTGGTYSTLKVQPAELEDSGVYFCASSRPRVRVEETQYFGPGTRLLVL.

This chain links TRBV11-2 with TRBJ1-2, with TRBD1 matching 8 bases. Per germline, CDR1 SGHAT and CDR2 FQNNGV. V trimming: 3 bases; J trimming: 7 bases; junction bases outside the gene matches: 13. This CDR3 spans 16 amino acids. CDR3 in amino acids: CASSFSRTGKFGGYTF. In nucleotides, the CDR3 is TGTGCCAGCAGCTTTTCTAGGACAGGGAAATTTGGTGGCTACACCTTC.

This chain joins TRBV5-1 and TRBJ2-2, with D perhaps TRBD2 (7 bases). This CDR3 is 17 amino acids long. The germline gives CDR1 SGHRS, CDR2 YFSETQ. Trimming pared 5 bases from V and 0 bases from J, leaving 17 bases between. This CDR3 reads CASSGNWGGANTGELFF. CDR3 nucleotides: TGCGCCAGCAGTGGGAATTGGGGGGGCGCGAACACCGGGGAGCTGTTTTTT.

The CDR3 nucleotides are TGCGCCAGCAGCTTGGCCGCAGGGGGACACAACGAGCAGTACTTC. Its translation is CASSLAAGGHNEQYF. The V gene is TRBV5-1, the J gene TRBJ2-7, with 7 positions matching TRBD1. The trim removed 0 bases at V and 5 bases at J, leaving 8 bases unmatched. Per germline, CDR1 SGHRS and CDR2 YFSETQ. This CDR3 has 15 amino acids.

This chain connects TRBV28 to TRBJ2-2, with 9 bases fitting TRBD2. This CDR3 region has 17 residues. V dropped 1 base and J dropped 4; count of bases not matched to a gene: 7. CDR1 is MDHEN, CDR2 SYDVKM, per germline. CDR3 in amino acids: CASSLSSGTVLTGELFF. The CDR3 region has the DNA TGTGCCAGCAGTTTATCTAGCGGGACAGTTCTCACCGGGGAGCTGTTTTTT.

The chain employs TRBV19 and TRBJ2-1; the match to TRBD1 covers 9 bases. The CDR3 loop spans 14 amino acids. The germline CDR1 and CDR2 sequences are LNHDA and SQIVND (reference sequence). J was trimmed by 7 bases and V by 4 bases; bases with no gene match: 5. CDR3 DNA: TGTGCCAGTAGTACGGGACAGGGAGGGAATGAGCAGTTCTTC. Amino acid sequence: CASSTGQGGNEQFF.

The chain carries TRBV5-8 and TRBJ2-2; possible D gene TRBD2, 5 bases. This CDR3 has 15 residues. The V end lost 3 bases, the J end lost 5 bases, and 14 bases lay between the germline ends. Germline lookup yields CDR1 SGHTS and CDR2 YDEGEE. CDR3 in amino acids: CASSWRTGWTGELFF. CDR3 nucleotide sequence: TGTGCCAGCAGCTGGAGGACGGGCTGGACCGGGGAGCTGTTTTTT.

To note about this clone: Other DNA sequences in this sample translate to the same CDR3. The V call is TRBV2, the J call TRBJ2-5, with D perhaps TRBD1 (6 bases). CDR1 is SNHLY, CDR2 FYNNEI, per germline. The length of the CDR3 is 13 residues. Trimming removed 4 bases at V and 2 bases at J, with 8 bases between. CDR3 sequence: CASSGGLQETQYF. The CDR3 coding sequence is TGTGCCAGCAGTGGGGGGCTTCAAGAGACCCAGTACTTC.